The 21 T cell receptor beta chains given below trace back to one sample, sequenced in a study of T cell clonality in common variable immunodeficiency. The protocol was immunoSEQ multiplex PCR, while the TCRdb copy is restricted to in-frame clones and leaves out a portion. Listed for the sample are some 50,000 clones, none seen a single time. Specimen: peripheral blood mononuclear cells. Receptors originate from a person between 18 and 75 years old in good health.

This clone has a handful of counts. Sequencing ends 3 residues short of the CDR3 end; the germline J gene provides the rest. The rearrangement uses TRBV19 and TRBJ1-4, with D perhaps TRBD1 (5 bases). This CDR3 contains 13 residues. Germline-derived CDR1 and CDR2 are LNHDA and SQIVND (reference sequence). The CDR3 bases that were read are TGTGCCAGTAGGGGGCCCGATAATTCACCA. Translation gives CASRGPDNSP. The CDR3 in its entirety is CASRGPDNSPLFF.

Comments on this clone: The missing CDR3 end, 3 residues past where the read stops, is filled in from the germline J gene. The gene calls are TRBV20-1 and TRBJ2-5; 12 nucleotides match TRBD1. Germline CDR1 reads DFQATT; CDR2 reads SNEGSKA (reference sequence). CDR3 length: 15 amino acids. The V gene end was trimmed by 0 bases and the J gene end by 6 bases; junction bases not matched to a gene: 5. CDR3 protein: CSARDGGQGAKTQYF. The covered CDR3 bases are TGCAGTGCTAGAGATGGGGGACAGGGGGCGAAGACC.

This clone came up many times. The read finishes 3 residues shy of the CDR3 end, and the germline J gene is used to complete it. This rearrangement joins TRBV30 to TRBJ1-1; D ambiguous. The CDR3 is 13 amino acids. Germline loops: CDR1 GTSNPN, CDR2 SVGIG (reference sequence). CDR3: CSGRVFLNTEAFF. The CDR3 bases that were read are TGTTCCGGCCGGGTCTTCTTGAACACTGAA.

This clone was seen ten or more times. The read terminates 3 residues ahead of where the CDR3 ends, so the germline J gene completes it. The J gene is TRBJ2-1, the V gene TRBV10-2, with D possibly matching TRBD2 (6 bases). Per germline, CDR1 WSHSY and CDR2 SAAADI. The CDR3 extends over 14 amino acids. V was trimmed by 4 bases and J by 3 bases, leaving 10 bases between them. The CDR3 sequence: CASSGWRDYNEQFF. CDR3 DNA (partial): TGCGCCAGCAGTGGATGGCGGGACTACAATGAG.

This clone was counted ten times or more. The CDR3 goes on 3 residues after the read ends, and that part is filled in from the germline J gene. The chain recombines TRBV9 with TRBJ2-1; no clear D. The germline CDR1 and CDR2 sequences are SGDLS and YYNGEE. V gave up 0 bases and J gave up 5 bases, with 6 bases separating them. CDR3 length: 13 amino acids. CDR3 sequence reads: CASSVALNNEQFF. CDR3 bases read: TGTGCCAGCAGCGTAGCACTAAACAATGAG.

This clone was recorded a few times. The read ends 3 residues before the CDR3 terminus; that terminus is restored from the germline J gene. The chain carries TRBV6-4 and TRBJ2-3; D unclear. Trimming cost V 5 bases and J 0 bases, with 9 bases left between them. This CDR3 spans 14 amino acids. Germline V gives CDR1 MRHNA, CDR2 SNTAGT. The CDR3 here is CASSPDSSTDTQYF. The CDR3 bases that were read are TGTGCCAGCAGTCCAGATTCTAGCACAGATACG.

A remark on this clone: The CDR3 end falls 3 residues outside the read, so it is completed with the germline J gene. This chain uses TRBV5-1 with TRBJ1-6; maybe TRBD1 (5 bases). The V gene's germline CDR1 is SGHRS and CDR2 YFSETQ. Deletions cut 1 base from V and 10 bases from J, with 15 bases between. This CDR3 has 15 residues. CDR3 region: CASSLRAREDSPLHF. The sequenced part of the CDR3 DNA is TGCGCCAGCAGCTTGAGAGCCAGGGAAGACTCACCC. Full variable domain (rest looked up from reference TRBV5-1 and TRBJ1-6): KAGVTQTPRYLIKTRGQQVTLSCSPISGHRSVSWYQQTPGQGLQFLFEYFSETQRNKGNFPGRFSGRQFSNSRSEMNVSTLELGDSALYLCASSLRAREDSPLHFGNGTRLTVT.

This clone was seen many times. The sequenced fragment ends 3 residues before the CDR3 boundary, so the rest is inferred from the germline J gene. The rearrangement joins TRBV4-1 to TRBJ2-7; 8 nucleotides agree with TRBD1. Germline V gives CDR1 MGHRA, CDR2 YSYEKL. The CDR3 contains 14 residues. V lost 3 bases and J lost 4; bases outside the gene matches: 5. The sequenced CDR3 bases are TGCGCCAGCAGCCACATCCAGGGGGCTTACGAG. Translation: CASSHIQGAYE. The CDR3, in full, reads CASSHIQGAYEQYF.

In this sample, this clone turned up many times. The CDR3 end is not reached by the read, which stops 3 residues before it; the germline J gene fills it in. The rearrangement uses TRBV6-2 or TRBV6-3 and TRBJ2-6; D is possibly TRBD1 (6 bases). Germline values: CDR1 MNHEY, CDR2 SVGEGT. The CDR3 is 17 amino acids. Trimming took off 10 bases at V and 4 bases at J, with 23 bases between the two ends. The CDR3 loop reads CATTKGDKLLGANVLTF. The part of the CDR3 DNA that was read is TGTGCCACAACAAAGGGGGACAAACTTTTAGGGGCCAACGTC.

A word on this clone: The observed sequence ends 3 residues before the CDR3 terminus, with the missing tail filled in from the germline J gene. The chain carries TRBV7-9 and TRBJ1-2; D possibly corresponds to TRBD1 (5 bases). The CDR3 is 15 amino acids. Germline V lookup: CDR1 SEHNR, CDR2 FQNEAQ (reference sequence). CDR3 in amino acids: CASSSSGGTFYDYTF. CDR3 DNA, as far as it was read: TGTGCCAGCAGCTCTAGCGGGGGGACTTTCTACGAC.

The sample holds many counts of this clone. From the germline J gene comes the end of the CDR3, since the read stops 3 residues before it. The V and J genes are TRBV7-9 and TRBJ2-3; perhaps TRBD1 as D (5 bases). The CDR3 has 14 amino acids. V was clipped by 4 bases and J by 4 bases, with 12 bases between them. CDR1 and CDR2 from the germline V gene are SEHNR and FQNEAQ (reference sequence). Partial CDR3 DNA: TGTGCCAGCAGCTCTCGACAGAACTCAGATACG. Its translation is CASSSRQNSDT. The CDR3 as a whole reads CASSSRQNSDTQYF.

Points on this clone: This sequence may be a read error, since a much larger clone differs from it by one base. Coverage ceases 3 residues before the CDR3 finishes, and the germline J gene fills in the end. The V gene is TRBV19, the J gene TRBJ2-2, with 8 nucleotides matching TRBD1. The V and J ends lost 5 bases and 3 bases, in that order; junction bases with no gene match: 8. Per germline, CDR1 LNHDA and CDR2 SQIVND (reference sequence). The CDR3 length is 16 residues. The CDR3 sequence is CASSARGQRDTGELFF. The sequenced CDR3 bases are TGTGCCAGTAGTGCCAGGGGGCAAAGGGACACCGGGGAG.

This clone appeared many times. The read terminates 3 residues ahead of where the CDR3 ends, so the germline J gene completes it. The rearrangement joins TRBV20-1 to TRBJ1-4, with 9 nucleotides matching TRBD1. CDR1 is DFQATT, CDR2 SNEGSKA, per germline (reference sequence). Unmatched junction bases numbered 4, after V lost 6 bases and J lost 5 bases. This CDR3 comprises 13 residues. This CDR3 reads CSARQGGNEKLFF. CDR3 DNA, as far as it was read: TGCAGTGCCCGACAGGGGGGAAATGAAAAA.

In this sample, this clone turned up many times. Read data end 3 residues before the CDR3 end; the end is taken from the germline J gene. The chain links TRBV30 to TRBJ2-4; 8 bases match TRBD2. This CDR3 is 10 amino acids long. Germline loops: CDR1 GTSNPN, CDR2 SVGIG (reference sequence). Incomplete CDR3 DNA: TGTGCCTGGGCCGGGACTAGT. Translated, it gives CAWAGTS. Given in full, the CDR3 is CAWAGTSQYF.

The sample holds many counts of this clone. The sequence runs out 3 residues before the end of the CDR3; the remainder is reconstructed from the germline J gene. The J gene is TRBJ1-5, the V gene TRBV11-2, with D unresolved. The ends were cut back, 5 bases at V and 8 bases at J, with 13 bases in the middle. The CDR3 runs to 13 residues. The germline V gene encodes CDR1 SGHAT and CDR2 FQNNGV. CDR3 region: CASSIGVVEPQHF. CDR3 bases read: TGTGCCAGCAGCATCGGGGTCGTGGAGCCC.

Concerning this clone: The read terminates 3 residues ahead of where the CDR3 ends, so the germline J gene completes it. Other DNA sequences of this sample code for an identical CDR3. The gene calls are TRBV5-1 and TRBJ2-7, with D hard to call. This CDR3 has 14 residues. Germline V gene data show CDR1 as SGHRS and CDR2 as YFSETQ. V was clipped by 1 base and J by 0 bases, with 8 bases between them. CDR3 DNA (partial): TGCGCCAGCAGCTTGACTACATCCTCCTACGAG. Protein sequence: CASSLTTSSYE. The full CDR3 protein reads CASSLTTSSYEQYF.

The table lists this clone with many counts. The DNA ends 3 residues before the CDR3 does, and the rest of the CDR3 is filled in from the germline J gene. This chain uses TRBV7-8 with TRBJ2-7; possible D gene TRBD2, 7 bases. The CDR3 totals 16 residues. Trimming removed 4 bases from V and 4 bases from J, with 20 bases in between. The germline CDR1 and CDR2 sequences are SGHVS and FQNEAQ. This chain's CDR3 is CASSSALGGALYEQYF. CDR3 bases read: TGTGCCAGCAGCTCCGCGTTGGGGGGGGCCCTATACGAG.

Regarding this clone: The CDR3 end falls 3 residues outside the read, so it is completed with the germline J gene. The chain couples TRBV7-9 to TRBJ1-1, with 7 positions matching TRBD1. After removal of 7 bases from V and 5 bases from J, the junction contained 4 bases not matched to a gene. Germline V CDR1 and CDR2: SEHNR, FQNEAQ (reference sequence). The CDR3 covers 12 residues. CDR3: CASTTGETEAFF. CDR3 DNA, as far as it was read: TGTGCCAGCACTACAGGGGAAACTGAA.

This clone was seen repeatedly, ten times or more. The read ends 3 residues shy of where the CDR3 ends; the end is completed using the germline J gene. The chain employs TRBV29-1 and TRBJ2-7; no firm D call. The CDR3 extends over 12 amino acids. Trimming shortened V by 4 bases and J by 2 bases, and 9 bases separated the two germline ends. The germline CDR1 and CDR2 sequences are SQVTM and ANQGSEA. The covered CDR3 bases are TGCAGCGTTGTCCCAGGTACCTACGAG. Translating it yields CSVVPGTYE. The complete CDR3 protein is CSVVPGTYEQYF.

This clone was observed at least ten times. The CDR3 end falls 3 residues outside the read, so it is completed with the germline J gene. The rearrangement joins TRBV30 to TRBJ2-2; D is possibly TRBD2 (6 bases). Germline CDR1 GTSNPN, CDR2 SVGIG (reference sequence). The V end lost 1 base, the J end lost 6 bases, and 9 bases lay between the germline ends. The CDR3 runs to 13 residues. The part of the CDR3 DNA that was read is TGTGCCTGGAGTGAGTCGGGGGCCGGGGAG. Translated, it gives CAWSESGAGE. The entire CDR3 sequence reads CAWSESGAGELFF.

In its sample, this clone was seen many times. The observed sequence ends 3 residues before the CDR3 terminus, with the missing tail filled in from the germline J gene. The genes are TRBV6-2 or TRBV6-3 and TRBJ2-1; TRBD2 matches 9 bases. The CDR3 consists of 17 residues. The V segment lost 6 bases and the J segment 7 bases; nucleotides outside the gene matches: 16. In germline, CDR1 is MNHEY, CDR2 SVGEGT. Incomplete CDR3 DNA: TGTGCCAGCAGAACCCTTTTCGAGGCGGGGGGGCTGAATGAG. This encodes CASRTLFEAGGLNE. The entire CDR3 reads CASRTLFEAGGLNEQFF.